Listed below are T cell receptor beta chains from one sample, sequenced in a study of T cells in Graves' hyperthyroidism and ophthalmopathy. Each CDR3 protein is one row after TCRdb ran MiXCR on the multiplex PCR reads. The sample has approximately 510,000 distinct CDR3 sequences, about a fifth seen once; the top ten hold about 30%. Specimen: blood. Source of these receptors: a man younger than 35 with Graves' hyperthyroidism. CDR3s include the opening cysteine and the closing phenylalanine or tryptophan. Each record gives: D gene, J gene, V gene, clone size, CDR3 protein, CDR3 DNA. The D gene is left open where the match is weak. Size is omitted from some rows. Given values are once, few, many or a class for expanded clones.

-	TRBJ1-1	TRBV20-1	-	CSASRPLGYTEAFF	TGCAGTGCTTCCCGACCTCTGGGGTACACTGAAGCTTTCTTT
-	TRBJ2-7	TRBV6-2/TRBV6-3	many	CASSSFVHEQYF	TGTGCCAGCAGCTCCTTCGTCCACGAGCAGTACTTC
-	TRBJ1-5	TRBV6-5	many	CASSFQGSNQPQHF	TGTGCCAGCAGTTTCCAGGGGAGCAATCAGCCCCAGCATTTT
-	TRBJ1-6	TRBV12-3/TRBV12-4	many	CASSLGGSPLHF	TGTGCCAGCAGTTTAGGGGGGTCACCCCTCCACTTT
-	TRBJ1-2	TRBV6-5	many	CASSSLQGDYGYTF	TGTGCCAGCAGTTCCTTACAGGGCGACTATGGCTACACCTTC
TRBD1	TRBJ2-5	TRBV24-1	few	CATSDFQGASETQYF	TGTGCCACCAGTGATTTCCAGGGGGCTTCGGAGACCCAGTACTTC
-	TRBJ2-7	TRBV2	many	CASSDEIGQYF	TGTGCCAGCAGTGATGAGATTGGGCAGTACTTC
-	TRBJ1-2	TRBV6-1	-	CATQRSVSNYGYTF	TGTGCCACCCAAAGGTCCGTATCTAACTATGGCTACACCTTC
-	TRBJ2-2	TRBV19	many	CASSIEGTGELFF	TGTGCCAGTAGTATAGAAGGGACCGGGGAGCTGTTTTTT
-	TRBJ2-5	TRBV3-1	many	CASSQEVGRQETQYF	TGTGCCAGCAGCCAAGAGGTTGGCAGACAAGAGACCCAGTACTTC
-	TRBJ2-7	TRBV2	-	CACRTSSGEQYF	TGTGCCTGCCGGACATCTTCTGGCGAGCAGTACTTC
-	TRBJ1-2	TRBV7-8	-	CASSLRDDLNYGYTF	TGTGCCAGCAGCTTACGGGACGACCTTAACTATGGCTACACCTTC
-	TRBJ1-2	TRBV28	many	CASSPLGLYGYTF	TGTGCCAGCAGTCCGCTGGGGCTCTATGGCTACACCTTC
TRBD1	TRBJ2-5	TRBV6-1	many	CASLGQGGETQYF	TGTGCCAGCCTCGGACAGGGAGGAGAGACCCAGTACTTC
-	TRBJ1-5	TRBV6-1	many	CASSALADSNQPQHF	TGTGCCAGCAGCGCCCTTGCGGATAGCAATCAGCCCCAGCATTTT
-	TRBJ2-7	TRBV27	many	CASSHGLAVEQYF	TGTGCCAGCAGCCACGGGCTTGCGGTCGAGCAGTACTTC
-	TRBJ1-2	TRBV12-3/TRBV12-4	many	CASSFRDLGGYTF	TGTGCCAGCAGTTTCCGGGACCTAGGTGGCTACACCTTC
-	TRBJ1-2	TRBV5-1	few	CASSSTTTSAGYTF	TGCGCCAGCAGCTCGACAACCACCTCGGCTGGCTACACCTTC
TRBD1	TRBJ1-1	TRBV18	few	CASSPIRTGEKAFF	TGTGCCAGCTCACCAATAAGGACAGGGGAAAAAGCTTTCTTT
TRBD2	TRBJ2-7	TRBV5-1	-	CASRGGLAGGFSYEQYF	TGCGCCAGCAGGGGGGGACTAGCGGGGGGTTTCTCCTACGAGCAGTACTTC
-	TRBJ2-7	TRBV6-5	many	CASSYWDGQSSYEQYF	TGTGCCAGCAGTTACTGGGACGGCCAGAGCTCCTACGAGCAGTACTTC
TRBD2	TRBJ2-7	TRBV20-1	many	CSTLTSGIISYEQYF	TGCAGTACGTTGACTAGCGGGATCATCTCCTACGAGCAGTACTTC